This TCR beta chain derives from a study of technical replicates of blood from a handful of donors. TCRdb's table, derived via immunoSEQ multiplex PCR, lists solely in-frame clones and lacks some. The sample has approximately 15,000 clones, approximately 78% seen once. The CDR3 has 17 amino acids. Germline CDR1 and CDR2: SGHNT and YYREEE (reference sequence). J was trimmed by 2 bases and V by 0 bases; bases with no gene match: 4. The J gene is TRBJ2-5, the V gene TRBV5-4; 13 bases agree with TRBD2. Sequencing used PBMCs. The origin of this receptor is a human donor in good health. In DNA, the CDR3 is TGTGCCAGCAGCTTGGGGGGACTAGCGGGAAGGCAAGAGACCCAGTACTTC. Its translation: CASSLGGLAGRQETQYF.